This TCR beta chain was captured by sequencing in a study of graft-versus-host responses after intestinal transplantation. Overall study results and limits: Early post-transplant falls in HvG clones accompanied the peak levels of circulating GvH clones. Some GvH clones appeared in ileal mucosa or blood before recipient bone marrow.

Trimming removed 8 bases at V and 1 base at J, with 11 bases between. The CDR3 consists of 13 residues. Per germline, CDR1 SNHLY and CDR2 FYNNEI. Some clones are missing from TCRdb's copy, which holds only in-frame ones; the method was immunoSEQ multiplex PCR. Of fewer than 25,000 clones in the sample, 40% to 55% are singletons; the top ten hold 0.7% to 0.9%. The V gene is TRBV2, the J gene TRBJ1-2; no clear D gene. Sequences were derived from alloreactive CD4+ T cells from a mixed lymphocyte reaction culture, sampled before intestinal transplant. Documented subset: CFSE-low proliferating T cells sorted from roughly 6-day pre-transplant mixed lymphocyte reaction (GvH or HvG direction). The origin of this receptor is a human patient who received an intestinal transplant. The CDR3 is CASVPGSNYGYTF. The CDR3 nucleotides read TGTGCCAGCGTCCCAGGTAGTAACTATGGCTACACCTTC.